The source of this T cell receptor beta chain is a study of siplizumab effects on memory and regulatory T cells. Whole-study findings and limits: Proliferating siplizumab-cultured Tregs lacked confirmed suppressive function.

Some clones are missing from TCRdb's copy, which holds only in-frame ones; the method was immunoSEQ multiplex PCR. Found here are some 63,000 clones, around 96% of them singletons; the top ten hold 0.095%. With respect to this clone: Its antigen is currently unknown. Germline and junction disagree at one end, which may indicate a read error.

Germline lookup yields CDR1 SGHNT and CDR2 YENEEA. This CDR3 region has 15 residues. The TCR comes from a human donor in good health. The sample taken for sequencing was naive CD8+ T cells sorted from blood. The chain employs TRBV11-3 and TRBJ2-7, with D possibly TRBD1 on 6 matching bases. The CDR3 DNA is TGCGCCAGCAGCCGCTCGGGCCAGGGGCCCTACGAGCAGTACTTC. It codes for CASSRSGQGPYEQYF.